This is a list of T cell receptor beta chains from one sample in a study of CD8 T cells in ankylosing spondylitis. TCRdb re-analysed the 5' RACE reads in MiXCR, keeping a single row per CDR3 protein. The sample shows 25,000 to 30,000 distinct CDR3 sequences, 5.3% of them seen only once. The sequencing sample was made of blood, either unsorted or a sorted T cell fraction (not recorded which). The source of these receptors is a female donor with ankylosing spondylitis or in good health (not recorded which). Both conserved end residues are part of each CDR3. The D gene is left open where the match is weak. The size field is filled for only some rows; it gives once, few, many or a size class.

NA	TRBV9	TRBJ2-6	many	CASSVEGPGVLAGANVLTF	TGTGCCAGCAGCGTAGAGGGTCCTGGGGTCCTAGCTGGGGCCAACGTCCTGACTTTC
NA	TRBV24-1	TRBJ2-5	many	CATKPREQETQYF	TGTGCCACCAAGCCCCGGGAACAAGAGACCCAGTACTTC
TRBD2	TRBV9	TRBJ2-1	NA	CASSTSGSEQFF	TGTGCCAGCAGCACTAGCGGGAGTGAGCAGTTCTTC
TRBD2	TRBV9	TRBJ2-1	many	CASSQRTSGSSSYNEQFF	TGTGCCAGCAGTCAAAGGACTAGCGGGAGTAGCTCCTACAATGAGCAGTTCTTC
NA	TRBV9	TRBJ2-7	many	CASSVGDLSYEQYF	TGTGCCAGCAGCGTAGGGGACCTCTCCTACGAGCAGTACTTC
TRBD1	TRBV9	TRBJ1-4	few	CASSVSTGGYEKLFF	TGTGCCAGCAGCGTATCTACAGGGGGCTACGAAAAACTGTTTTTT
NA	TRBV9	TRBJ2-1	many	CASSPLDGRSYNEQFF	TGTGCCAGCAGCCCTCTGGACGGACGTTCCTACAATGAGCAGTTCTTC
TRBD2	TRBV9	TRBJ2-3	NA	CASSVVGTSGGTTTDTQYF	TGTGCCAGCAGCGTAGTCGGGACTAGCGGGGGGACGACCACAGATACGCAGTATTTT
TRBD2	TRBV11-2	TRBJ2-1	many	CASSPLRTSGGTGDEQFF	TGTGCCAGCAGCCCTCTAAGGACTAGCGGGGGGACAGGGGATGAGCAGTTCTTC
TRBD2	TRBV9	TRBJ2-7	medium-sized	CASSARERGGFGEQYF	TGTGCCAGCAGCGCCAGAGAGCGGGGGGGCTTCGGGGAGCAGTACTTC
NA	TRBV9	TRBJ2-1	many	CASSAGPADEQFF	TGTGCCAGCAGCGCGGGACCGGCTGATGAGCAGTTCTTC
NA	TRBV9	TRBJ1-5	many	CASSTDSYSNQPQHF	TGTGCCAGCAGCACAGACAGCTATAGCAATCAGCCCCAGCATTTT
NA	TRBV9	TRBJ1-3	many	CASSEESGGTIYF	TGTGCCAGCAGCGAGGAGTCCGGGGGCACCATATATTTT
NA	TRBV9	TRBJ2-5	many	CASSVGTTGRETQYF	TGTGCCAGCAGCGTAGGAACTACGGGGCGGGAGACCCAGTACTTC
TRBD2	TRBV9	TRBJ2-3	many	CASSGGGDTQYF	TGTGCCAGCAGCGGGGGGGGGGATACGCAGTATTTT
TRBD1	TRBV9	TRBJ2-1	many	CASSPRTGDYNEQFF	TGTGCCAGCAGCCCCAGGACAGGGGACTACAATGAGCAGTTCTTC
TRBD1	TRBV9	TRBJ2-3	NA	CASSVTGSTDTQYF	TGTGCCAGCAGCGTGACAGGGAGCACAGATACGCAGTATTTT
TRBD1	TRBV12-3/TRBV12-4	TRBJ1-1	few	CASSLGSGGYTEAFF	TGTGCCAGCAGTTTAGGGTCAGGGGGGTATACTGAAGCTTTCTTT
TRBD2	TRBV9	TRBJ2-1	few	CASSAPGTSGSNEQFF	TGTGCCAGCAGCGCACCCGGGACTAGCGGGAGCAATGAGCAGTTCTTC
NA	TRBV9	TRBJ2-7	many	CASSVRGDGVYEQYF	TGTGCCAGCAGCGTTCGGGGCGATGGGGTCTACGAGCAGTACTTC
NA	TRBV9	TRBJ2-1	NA	CASSVSGRGEGNEQFF	TGTGCCAGCAGCGTATCCGGCAGGGGAGAAGGCAATGAGCAGTTCTTC
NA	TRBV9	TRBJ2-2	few	CASSPLSHTGELFF	TGTGCCAGCAGCCCCCTTTCCCACACCGGGGAGCTGTTTTTT
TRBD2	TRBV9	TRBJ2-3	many	CASSPGTSANTDTQYF	TGTGCCAGCAGCCCGGGGACTAGCGCGAACACAGATACGCAGTATTTT
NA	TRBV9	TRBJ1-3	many	CASSVAFAGTEGTIYF	TGTGCCAGCAGCGTAGCTTTTGCAGGCACTGAGGGCACCATATATTTT
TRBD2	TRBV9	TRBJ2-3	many	CASSVELAGVTDTQYF	TGTGCCAGCAGCGTAGAACTAGCGGGAGTCACAGATACGCAGTATTTT
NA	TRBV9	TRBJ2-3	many	CASSVEGGPSTDTQYF	TGTGCCAGCAGCGTAGAGGGGGGGCCCTCCACAGATACGCAGTATTTT
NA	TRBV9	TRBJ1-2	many	CASTSEGLYYGYTF	TGTGCCAGCACCTCCGAGGGGCTCTACTATGGCTACACCTTC
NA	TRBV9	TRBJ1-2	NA	CASSSGTHYGYTF	TGTGCCAGCAGCTCCGGGACACACTATGGCTACACCTTC
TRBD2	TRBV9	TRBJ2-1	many	CASSSLAGGGNEQFF	TGTGCCAGCAGCTCCCTAGCGGGAGGGGGTAATGAGCAGTTCTTC
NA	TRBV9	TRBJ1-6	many	CASSVTPGVSSPLHF	TGTGCCAGCAGCGTTACCCCAGGGGTTAGTTCACCCCTCCACTTT
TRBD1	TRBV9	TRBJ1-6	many	CASSVEAGGEFSPLHF	TGTGCCAGCAGCGTAGAGGCAGGGGGAGAGTTTTCACCCCTCCACTTT
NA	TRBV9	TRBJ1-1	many	CASSALVNMNTEAFF	TGTGCCAGCAGCGCACTAGTCAACATGAACACTGAAGCTTTCTTT
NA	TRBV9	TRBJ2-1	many	CASSTTAVHGYNEQFF	TGTGCCAGCAGCACAACAGCGGTCCATGGGTACAATGAGCAGTTCTTC
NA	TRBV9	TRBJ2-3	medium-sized	CASSVAAGFTDTQYF	TGTGCCAGCAGCGTAGCTGCGGGATTCACAGATACGCAGTATTTT
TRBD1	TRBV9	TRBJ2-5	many	CASSLRDRMQETQYF	TGTGCCAGCAGCCTTCGGGACAGAATGCAAGAGACCCAGTACTTC
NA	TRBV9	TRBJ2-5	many	CASSVRDSLGETQYF	TGTGCCAGCAGCGTAAGGGACTCCCTGGGGGAGACCCAGTACTTC
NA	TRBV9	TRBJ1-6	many	CASSVVGSPLHF	TGTGCCAGCAGCGTAGTTGGTTCACCCCTCCACTTT
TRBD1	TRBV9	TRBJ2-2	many	CASSVTGGTTGELFF	TGTGCCAGCAGCGTGACAGGGGGAACGACCGGGGAGCTGTTTTTT
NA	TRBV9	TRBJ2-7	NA	CASSVASFSDEQYF	TGTGCCAGCAGCGTAGCAAGTTTTTCGGACGAGCAGTACTTC
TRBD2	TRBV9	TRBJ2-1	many	CASSSTPSGSYGEQFF	TGTGCCAGCAGCTCTACCCCTAGCGGGAGTTACGGTGAGCAGTTCTTC
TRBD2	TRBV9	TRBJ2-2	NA	CASSVGLAGADGGELFF	TGTGCCAGCAGCGTAGGACTAGCGGGGGCCGACGGCGGGGAGCTGTTTTTT
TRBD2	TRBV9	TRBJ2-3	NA	CASSVSAGDTDTQYF	TGTGCCAGCAGCGTATCGGCGGGAGACACAGATACGCAGTATTTT
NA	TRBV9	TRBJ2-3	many	CASSVRRTDTQYF	TGTGCCAGCAGCGTCCGGCGAACAGATACGCAGTATTTT
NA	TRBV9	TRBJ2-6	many	CASSPLTGEAGANVLTF	TGTGCCAGCAGCCCCCTCACCGGGGAGGCTGGGGCCAACGTCCTGACTTTC
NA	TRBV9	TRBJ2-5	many	CASSVGSEGVVSTQYF	TGTGCCAGCAGCGTAGGAAGTGAGGGGGTGGTATCGACCCAGTACTTC
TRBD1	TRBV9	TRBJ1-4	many	CASSASGGANEKLFF	TGTGCCAGCAGCGCCTCAGGGGGAGCTAATGAAAAACTGTTTTTT
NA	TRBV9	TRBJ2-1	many	CASSPSYNEQFF	TGTGCCAGCAGCCCTTCCTACAATGAGCAGTTCTTC
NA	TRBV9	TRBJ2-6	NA	CASSVVGSGANVLTF	TGTGCCAGCAGCGTAGTAGGCTCTGGGGCCAACGTCCTGACTTTC
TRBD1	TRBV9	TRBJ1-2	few	CASSVGGQGIYGYTF	TGTGCCAGCAGCGTAGGGGGACAGGGGATCTATGGCTACACCTTC
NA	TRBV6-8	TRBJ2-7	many	CASNNSPGEQYF	TGTGCCAGCAACAACAGCCCGGGGGAGCAGTACTTC
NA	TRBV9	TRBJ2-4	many	CASSVGVANIQYF	TGTGCCAGCAGCGTAGGGGTGGCAAACATTCAGTACTTC
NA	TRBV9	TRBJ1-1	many	CASSVTLDTEAFF	TGTGCCAGCAGCGTTACCCTGGACACTGAAGCTTTCTTT
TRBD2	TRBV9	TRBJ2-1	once	CASSVSGRGANEQFF	TGTGCCAGCAGCGTTAGCGGGAGAGGAGCCAATGAGCAGTTCTTC
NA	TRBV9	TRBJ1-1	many	CASSAHDRPGTEAFF	TGTGCCAGCAGCGCACACGACAGGCCGGGCACTGAAGCTTTCTTT
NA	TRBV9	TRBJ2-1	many	CASSPDPKGQQFF	TGTGCCAGCAGCCCCGACCCCAAGGGACAGCAGTTCTTC
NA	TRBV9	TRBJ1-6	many	CASSVEPGRNSPLHF	TGTGCCAGCAGCGTAGAGCCAGGAAGAAATTCACCCCTCCACTTT
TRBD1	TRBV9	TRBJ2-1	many	CASSARDRPIPVNEQFF	TGTGCCAGCAGCGCACGGGACAGGCCCATACCGGTCAATGAGCAGTTCTTC
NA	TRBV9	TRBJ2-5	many	CASSVESGTFQETQYF	TGTGCCAGCAGCGTAGAAAGCGGGACATTCCAAGAGACCCAGTACTTC
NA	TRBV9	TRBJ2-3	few	CASAQTDTDTQYF	TGTGCCAGCGCCCAGACTGACACAGATACGCAGTATTTT